The 5 T cell receptor beta chains below come from one sample, sequenced in a study of OX40 agonist ivuxolimab in advanced cancers. Data came from immunoSEQ multiplex PCR; TCRdb stores just in-frame clones and leaves some out. In the table there are around 63,000 clones, approximately 91% of which are singletons. Here the sequenced sample was CD4+ or CD8+ T cells sorted from blood, taken in a trial of the OX40 agonist ivuxolimab. The receptors derive from an adult with an advanced solid tumor such as melanoma, head and neck, liver or kidney cancer.

V and J are TRBV28 and TRBJ1-1; D is undetermined. V was shortened by 2 bases and J by 0 bases, with 7 bases between the two germline ends. This CDR3 contains 14 residues. From germline, CDR1 is MDHEN and CDR2 SYDVKM. Here the CDR3 reads CASSLPQLNTEAFF. The CDR3 coding sequence is TGTGCCAGCAGTTTACCCCAACTGAACACTGAAGCTTTCTTT. Supplemented by reference TRBV28 and TRBJ1-1, the full variable domain reads DVKVTQSSRYLVKRTGEKVFLECVQDMDHENMFWYRQDPGLGLRLIYFSYDVKMKEKGDIPEGYSVSREKKERFSLILESASTNQTSMYLCASSLPQLNTEAFFGQGTRLTVV.

The CDR3 region is CASSLGGYTGELFF. The CDR3 nucleotides read TGTGCCAGCAGCTTAGGTGGATACACCGGGGAGCTGTTTTTT. This chain joins TRBV7-9 and TRBJ2-2; D not resolved. Trimming cost V 1 base and J 3 bases, with 6 bases left between them. CDR1 SEHNR and CDR2 FQNEAQ come from the germline V gene (reference sequence). This CDR3 spans 14 amino acids. Looking up the rest from reference TRBV7-9 and TRBJ2-2 gives the full variable domain: DTGVSQNPRHKITKRGQNVTFRCDPISEHNRLYWYRQTLGQGPEFLTYFQNEAQLEKSRLLSDRFSAERPKGSFSTLEIQRTEQGDSAMYLCASSLGGYTGELFFGEGSRLTVL.

The V gene is TRBV14, the J gene TRBJ2-5; weak D call: TRBD2 (6 bases). This CDR3 region has 18 residues. V lost 4 bases and J lost 3, with 24 bases in between. Germline V CDR1 and CDR2: SGHDN, FVKESK. For the CDR3, the DNA is TGTGCCAGCAGCCCATCGGGGGTAGTTCGGGCCCCGAAAGAGACCCAGTACTTC. Its protein product is CASSPSGVVRAPKETQYF.

The chain employs TRBV6-1 and TRBJ2-7, with no clear D. Germline lookup yields CDR1 MNHNS and CDR2 SASEGT. This CDR3 comprises 15 residues. Trimming removed 7 bases at V and 0 bases at J, with 16 bases between. The CDR3 DNA reads as TGTGCCAGCAACCCCTTGAGGCGGAACTCCTACGAGCAGTACTTC. Its translation: CASNPLRRNSYEQYF.

This sequence joins TRBV11-2 and TRBJ2-7; weak D call: TRBD2 (6 bases). V was clipped by 0 bases and J by 3 bases, with 12 bases between them. The CDR3 covers 15 residues. Germline V gives CDR1 SGHAT, CDR2 FQNNGV. In DNA, the CDR3 is TGTGCCAGCAGCTTAGATAACGGGAGCGGCTACGAGCAGTACTTC. Residues: CASSLDNGSGYEQYF.